One sample yielded the 19 T cell receptor beta chains listed below, sequenced in a study of blood T cell repertoires in COVID-19. Libraries were prepared by immunoSEQ multiplex PCR; TCRdb keeps only in-frame clonotypes and omits some of them. Here the sample spans 75,000 to 90,000 clones, around 90% being singletons. The specimen sequenced was peripheral blood. The receptors here all came from a man aged 18 to 29 with COVID-19, enrolled during active disease.

The CDR3 DNA sequence: TGTGCCAGCAGTTATTACAGGGGGAATGAGCAGTTCTTC. This codes for CASSYYRGNEQFF. The genes are TRBV6-2 or TRBV6-3 and TRBJ2-1, with 8 bases identical to TRBD1. J lost 7 bases, V lost 3 bases, and 2 bases had no gene match. CDR1 and CDR2 from the germline V gene are MNHEY and SVGEGT. The CDR3 covers 13 residues.

This rearrangement joins TRBV27 to TRBJ2-7, with D possibly being TRBD1 (6 bases). CDR1 MNHEY and CDR2 SMNVEV come from the germline V gene (reference sequence). V lost 2 bases and J 7 bases, leaving 15 bases between the germline ends. This CDR3 comprises 14 residues. The CDR3 spells CASSLEGLGGEQYF. The CDR3 DNA is TGTGCCAGCAGTTTAGAGGGCCTAGGGGGAGAGCAGTACTTC.

The chain has TRBV19 and TRBJ2-3; D ambiguous. Trimming removed 0 bases from V and 4 bases from J, with 11 bases in between. CDR1 and CDR2 from the germline V gene are LNHDA and SQIVND (reference sequence). This CDR3 has 15 residues. The CDR3 nucleotides are TGTGCCAGTAGTATAGATGCCGCAGGTGCAGATACGCAGTATTTT. Translated, it gives CASSIDAAGADTQYF. Variable domain in full (rest from reference TRBV19 and TRBJ2-3): DGGITQSPKYLFRKEGQNVTLSCEQNLNHDAMYWYRQDPGQGLRLIYYSQIVNDFQKGDIAEGYSVSREKKESFPLTVTSAQKNPTAFYLCASSIDAAGADTQYFGPGTRLTVL.

In this sample, this clone turned up once. The V gene is TRBV19, the J gene TRBJ2-1; D may be TRBD1 (5 bases). CDR1 and CDR2 from the germline V gene are LNHDA and SQIVND (reference sequence). The CDR3 length is 13 residues. V lost 3 bases and J lost 4, with 7 bases in between. The CDR3 is CASSIPGYNEQFF. The CDR3 nucleotides are TGTGCCAGTAGTATCCCAGGGTACAATGAGCAGTTCTTC.

The CDR3 loop is CASSSFPLMGGSGNTIYF. CDR3 nucleotides: TGTGCCAGCAGCTCCTTCCCGCTTATGGGGGGCTCTGGAAACACCATATATTTT. V is TRBV3-1 (or the pseudogene TRBV3-2) and J is TRBJ1-3, with TRBD1 as a possible D gene (5 bases). Germline V gene sequence: CDR1 LGHDT, CDR2 YNNKEL (reference sequence). The V end was cut by 5 bases, the J end by 0 bases, with 20 bases between. The CDR3 is made up of 18 amino acids.

The chain employs TRBV5-6 and TRBJ2-7; D is possibly TRBD1 (6 bases). The V and J ends lost 4 bases and 0 bases respectively, with 17 bases between them. Germline-derived CDR1 and CDR2 are SGHDT and YYEEEE. The CDR3 runs to 16 residues. CDR3 protein: CASSRIRGEYSYEQYF. The CDR3 DNA sequence: TGTGCCAGCAGCCGCATCAGGGGCGAATACTCCTACGAGCAGTACTTC. The entire variable domain, with the rest obtained from reference TRBV5-6 and TRBJ2-7, is as follows: DAGVTQSPTHLIKTRGQQVTLRCSPKSGHDTVSWYQQALGQGPQFIFQYYEEEERQRGNFPDRFSGHQFPNYSSELNVNALLLGDSALYLCASSRIRGEYSYEQYFGPGTRLTVT.

This chain joins TRBV4-1 and TRBJ2-7, with a weak D call TRBD1 (5 bases). CDR3 length: 17 residues. Germline V gene lookup returns CDR1 MGHRA and CDR2 YSYEKL. V lost 1 base to trimming and J lost 0 bases, with 16 bases between them. CDR3 protein: CASSQAYLTDSSYEQYF. CDR3 coding DNA: TGCGCCAGCAGCCAAGCCTACTTGACAGATAGCTCCTACGAGCAGTACTTC.

The chain couples TRBV19 to TRBJ2-1, with 11 nucleotides matching TRBD2. In germline, CDR1 is LNHDA, CDR2 SQIVND (reference sequence). The length of the CDR3 is 15 residues. Trimming took 3 bases from V and 6 from J; bases not matched to a gene: 4. This CDR3 reads CASSILLAGGNEQFF. The CDR3 DNA is TGTGCCAGTAGTATTCTGCTAGCGGGAGGCAATGAGCAGTTCTTC.

CDR3 coding DNA: TGTGCCAGCAGCCATCCGGGACAGGCTAACTATGGCTACACCTTC. The encoded protein is CASSHPGQANYGYTF. This sequence joins TRBV14 and TRBJ1-2, with TRBD1 matching over 8 bases. The J segment lost 0 bases and the V segment lost 3 bases, leaving 3 bases of the junction unmatched. The CDR3 runs 15 residues. CDR1 SGHDN and CDR2 FVKESK come from the germline V gene.

This chain uses TRBV13 with TRBJ1-2, with 8 positions matching TRBD1. This CDR3 spans 14 amino acids. Germline trimming cut 0 bases from V and 8 bases from J; bases unmatched to any gene: 5. The germline V gene has CDR1 PRHDT and CDR2 FYEKMQ (reference sequence). The CDR3 reads CASSLGTGVLGYTF. DNA of the CDR3: TGTGCCAGCAGCTTAGGGACAGGGGTTCTCGGCTACACCTTC. Drawing the rest from reference TRBV13 and TRBJ1-2, the complete variable domain is AAGVIQSPRHLIKEKRETATLKCYPIPRHDTVYWYQQGPGQDPQFLISFYEKMQSDKGSIPDRFSAQQFSDYHSELNMSSLELGDSALYFCASSLGTGVLGYTFGSGTRLTVV.

The chain recombines TRBV19 with TRBJ2-6, with D possibly matching TRBD1 (5 bases). Germline-derived CDR1 and CDR2 are LNHDA and SQIVND (reference sequence). V shed 7 bases and J shed 2 bases, with 15 bases lying between them. The CDR3 extends over 16 amino acids. The CDR3 protein is CASTLRSGPGANVLTF. The CDR3 region has the DNA TGTGCCAGTACCCTAAGGTCAGGGCCTGGGGCCAACGTCCTGACTTTC.

The genes are TRBV19 and TRBJ2-1; D perhaps matches TRBD2 (6 bases). Trimming stripped 10 bases from V and 0 bases from J, with 22 bases between. CDR3 length equals 17 residues. Germline loops: CDR1 LNHDA, CDR2 SQIVND (reference sequence). DNA of the CDR3: TGTGCCACCCATGAGGGGCTAGCGATAGGCTCCTACAATGAGCAGTTCTTC. This codes for CATHEGLAIGSYNEQFF.

This clone was recorded once. This chain uses TRBV30 with TRBJ1-2, with a possible D match to TRBD1 (6 bases). The germline V gene has CDR1 GTSNPN and CDR2 SVGIG (reference sequence). The CDR3 is made up of 13 amino acids. V gave up 3 bases and J gave up 5 bases, with 13 bases separating them. CDR3 residues: CAWRATGIYGYTF. The CDR3 region has the DNA TGTGCCTGGAGAGCCACAGGGATTTATGGCTACACCTTC.

This chain links TRBV9 with TRBJ1-1; 8 nucleotides align to TRBD1. This CDR3 has 15 amino acids. Unmatched junction bases numbered 6, after V lost 4 bases and J lost 1 base. In germline, CDR1 is SGDLS, CDR2 YYNGEE. CDR3 in amino acids: CASSPRTGSNTEAFF. CDR3 sequence (DNA): TGTGCCAGCAGCCCCCGGACAGGGTCGAACACTGAAGCTTTCTTT.

The chain employs TRBV18 and TRBJ1-5; TRBD1 aligns across 8 bases. Germline CDR1 reads KGHSH; CDR2 reads LQKENI. V was pared by 5 bases and J by 5 bases, with 11 bases of the junction left unmatched. This CDR3 comprises 16 residues. CDR3 region: CASSTDRGSTHQPQHF. DNA for the CDR3: TGTGCCAGCTCAACCGACAGGGGTAGCACACATCAGCCCCAGCATTTT.

The chain employs TRBV7-6 and TRBJ2-1; 11 bases map to TRBD2. Germline V CDR1 and CDR2: SGHVS, FNYEAQ. The CDR3 is 15 amino acids. Trimming at V came to 1 base and at J to 8 bases, leaving 4 bases not matched to a gene. This CDR3 reads CASSLGLAGGDEQFF. The CDR3 DNA follows: TGTGCCAGCAGCTTAGGGCTAGCGGGAGGCGATGAGCAGTTCTTC.

CDR3 sequence (DNA): TGCGCCAGCTCGGGAACCACCTCCTACGAGCAGTACTTC. It specifies CASSGTTSYEQYF. The chain recombines TRBV5-1 with TRBJ2-7, with D tentatively TRBD2 (5 bases). Germline V gene data show CDR1 as SGHRS and CDR2 as YFSETQ. The germline V and J ends were trimmed by 7 bases and 0 bases, with 11 bases remaining between them. This CDR3 region has 13 residues. The full variable domain, completed using reference TRBV5-1 and TRBJ2-7, is KAGVTQTPRYLIKTRGQQVTLSCSPISGHRSVSWYQQTPGQGLQFLFEYFSETQRNKGNFPGRFSGRQFSNSRSEMNVSTLELGDSALYLCASSGTTSYEQYFGPGTRLTVT.

The chain employs TRBV5-6 and TRBJ1-1, with D unresolved. Trimming removed 0 bases at V and 5 bases at J, with 5 bases between. The CDR3 extends over 12 amino acids. The germline V gene encodes CDR1 SGHDT and CDR2 YYEEEE. The CDR3 coding sequence is TGTGCCAGCAGCTTGGCTCCGACTGAAGCTTTCTTT. Amino acids: CASSLAPTEAFF.

The chain links TRBV28 to TRBJ2-7; 7 bases line up with TRBD1. This CDR3 has 13 residues. V dropped 6 bases and J dropped 11; count of bases not matched to a gene: 13. Looked up from germline, CDR1 is MDHEN and CDR2 is SYDVKM. Here the CDR3 reads CASRSGATGYEYF. CDR3 nucleotide sequence: TGTGCCAGCAGATCCGGGGCGACAGGGTACGAGTACTTC. The full variable domain, completed using reference TRBV28 and TRBJ2-7, is DVKVTQSSRYLVKRTGEKVFLECVQDMDHENMFWYRQDPGLGLRLIYFSYDVKMKEKGDIPEGYSVSREKKERFSLILESASTNQTSMYLCASRSGATGYEYFGPGTRLTVT.